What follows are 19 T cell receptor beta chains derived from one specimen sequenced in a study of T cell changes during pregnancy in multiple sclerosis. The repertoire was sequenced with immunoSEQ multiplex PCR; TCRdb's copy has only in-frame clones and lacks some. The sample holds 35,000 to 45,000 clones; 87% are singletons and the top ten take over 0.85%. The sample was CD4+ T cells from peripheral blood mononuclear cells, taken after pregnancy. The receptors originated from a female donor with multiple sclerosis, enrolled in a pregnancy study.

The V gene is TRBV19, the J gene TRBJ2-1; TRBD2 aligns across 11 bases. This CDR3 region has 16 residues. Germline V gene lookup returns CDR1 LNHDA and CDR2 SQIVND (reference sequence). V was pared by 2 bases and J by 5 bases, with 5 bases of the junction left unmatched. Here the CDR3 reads CASSIRTSGLDNEQFF. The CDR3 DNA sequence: TGTGCCAGTAGTATACGGACTAGCGGGCTTGACAATGAGCAGTTCTTC.

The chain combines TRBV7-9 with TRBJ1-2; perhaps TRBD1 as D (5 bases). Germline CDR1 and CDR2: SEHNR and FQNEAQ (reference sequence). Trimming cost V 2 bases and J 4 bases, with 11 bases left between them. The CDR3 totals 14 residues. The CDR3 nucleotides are TGTGCCAGCAGCTTAAGGGAGGGGAGCTATGGCTACACCTTC. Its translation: CASSLREGSYGYTF.

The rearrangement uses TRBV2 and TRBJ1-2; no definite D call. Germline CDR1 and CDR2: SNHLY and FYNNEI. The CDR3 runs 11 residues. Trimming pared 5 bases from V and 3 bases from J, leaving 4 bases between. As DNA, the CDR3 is TGTGCCAGCAGTCCGTACTATGGCTACACCTTC. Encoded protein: CASSPYYGYTF.

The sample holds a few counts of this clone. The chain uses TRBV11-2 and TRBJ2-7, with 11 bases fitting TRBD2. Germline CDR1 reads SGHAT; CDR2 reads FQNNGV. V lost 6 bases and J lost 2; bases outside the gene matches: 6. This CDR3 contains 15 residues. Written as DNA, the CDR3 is TGTGCCAGCAGGCTCACTAGCGGGGGAACCTACGAGCAGTACTTC. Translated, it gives CASRLTSGGTYEQYF. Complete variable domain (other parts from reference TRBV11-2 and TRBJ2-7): EAGVAQSPRYKIIEKRQSVAFWCNPISGHATLYWYQQILGQGPKLLIQFQNNGVVDDSQLPKDRFSAERLKGVDSTLKIQPAKLEDSAVYLCASRLTSGGTYEQYFGPGTRLTVT.

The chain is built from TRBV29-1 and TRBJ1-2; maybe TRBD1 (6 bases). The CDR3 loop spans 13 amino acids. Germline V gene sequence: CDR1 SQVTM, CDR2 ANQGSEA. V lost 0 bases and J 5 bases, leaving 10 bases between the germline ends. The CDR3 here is CSVEDRRGYGYTF. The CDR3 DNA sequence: TGCAGCGTTGAAGATCGCAGGGGATATGGCTACACCTTC.

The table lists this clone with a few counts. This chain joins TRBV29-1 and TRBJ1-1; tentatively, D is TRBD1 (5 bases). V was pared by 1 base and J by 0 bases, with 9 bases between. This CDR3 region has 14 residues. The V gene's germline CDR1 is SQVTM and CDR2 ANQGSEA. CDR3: CSVEVYRLNTEAFF. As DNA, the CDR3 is TGCAGCGTTGAAGTTTACAGGCTGAACACTGAAGCTTTCTTT.

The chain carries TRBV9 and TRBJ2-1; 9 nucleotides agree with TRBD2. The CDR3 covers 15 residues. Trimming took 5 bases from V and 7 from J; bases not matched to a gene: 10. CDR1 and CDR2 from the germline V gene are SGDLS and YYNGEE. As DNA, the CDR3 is TGTGCCAGCAGGGACGGGCGGGGGGGCTCGAATGAGCAGTTCTTC. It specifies CASRDGRGGSNEQFF.

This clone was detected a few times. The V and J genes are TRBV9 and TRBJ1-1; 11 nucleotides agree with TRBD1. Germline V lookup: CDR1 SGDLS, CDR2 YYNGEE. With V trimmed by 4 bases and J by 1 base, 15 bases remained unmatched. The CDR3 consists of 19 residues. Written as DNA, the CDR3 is TGTGCCAGCAGCCCACTAACCGGACAGGGGGCGCTTGGGAACACTGAAGCTTTCTTT. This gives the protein CASSPLTGQGALGNTEAFF. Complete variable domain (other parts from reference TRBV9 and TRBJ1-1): DSGVTQTPKHLITATGQRVTLRCSPRSGDLSVYWYQQSLDQGLQFLIQYYNGEERAKGNILERFSAQQFPDLHSELNLSSLELGDSALYFCASSPLTGQGALGNTEAFFGQGTRLTVV.

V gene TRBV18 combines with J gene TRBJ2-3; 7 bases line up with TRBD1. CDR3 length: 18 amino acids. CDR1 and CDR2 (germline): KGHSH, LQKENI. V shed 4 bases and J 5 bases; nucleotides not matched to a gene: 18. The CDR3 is CASSLPSVVGGEVDTQYF. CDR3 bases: TGTGCCAGCTCACTCCCCTCGGTTGTAGGGGGCGAAGTAGATACGCAGTATTTT.

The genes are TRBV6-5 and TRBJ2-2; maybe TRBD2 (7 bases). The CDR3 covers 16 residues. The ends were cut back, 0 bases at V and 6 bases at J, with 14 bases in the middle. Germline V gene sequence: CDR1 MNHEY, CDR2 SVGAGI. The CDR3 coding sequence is TGTGCCAGCAGTTACTCGGCGGGGGCCTTGGCCGGGGAGCTGTTTTTT. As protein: CASSYSAGALAGELFF.

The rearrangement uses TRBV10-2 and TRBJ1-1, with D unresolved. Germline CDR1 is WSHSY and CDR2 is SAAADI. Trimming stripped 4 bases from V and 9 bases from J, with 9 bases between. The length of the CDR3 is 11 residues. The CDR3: CASSVYSQAFF. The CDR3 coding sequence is TGCGCCAGCAGTGTATACAGCCAAGCTTTCTTT.

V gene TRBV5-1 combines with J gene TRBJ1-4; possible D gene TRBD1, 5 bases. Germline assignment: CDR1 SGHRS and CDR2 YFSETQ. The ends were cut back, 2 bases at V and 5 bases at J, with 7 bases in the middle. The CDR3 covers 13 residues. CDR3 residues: CASSFRGNEKLFF. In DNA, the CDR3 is TGCGCCAGCAGCTTCCGGGGGAATGAAAAACTGTTTTTT.

For the CDR3, the DNA is TGTGCCAGTAGTCGCGGAGGGGGGGTCTCCTACAATGAGCAGTTCTTC. It encodes CASSRGGGVSYNEQFF. The rearrangement joins TRBV19 to TRBJ2-1, with a tentative D call TRBD2 (7 bases). The CDR3 has 16 amino acids. With 5 bases removed from V and 0 bases from J, the gap between germline ends came to 14 bases. CDR1 and CDR2 from the germline V gene are LNHDA and SQIVND (reference sequence).

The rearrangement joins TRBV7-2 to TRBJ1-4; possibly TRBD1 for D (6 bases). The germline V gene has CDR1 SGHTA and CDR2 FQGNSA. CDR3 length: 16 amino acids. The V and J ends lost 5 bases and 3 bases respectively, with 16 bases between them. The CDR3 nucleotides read TGTGCCAGCAGCCCGCGGGGGGGGGCGGCTAATGAAAAACTGTTTTTT. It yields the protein CASSPRGGAANEKLFF.

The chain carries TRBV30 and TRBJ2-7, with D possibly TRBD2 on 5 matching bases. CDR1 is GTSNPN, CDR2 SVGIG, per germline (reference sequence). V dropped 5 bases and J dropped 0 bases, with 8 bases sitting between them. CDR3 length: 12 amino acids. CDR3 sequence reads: CAWGLSSYEQYF. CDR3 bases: TGTGCCTGGGGACTGAGCTCCTACGAGCAGTACTTC.

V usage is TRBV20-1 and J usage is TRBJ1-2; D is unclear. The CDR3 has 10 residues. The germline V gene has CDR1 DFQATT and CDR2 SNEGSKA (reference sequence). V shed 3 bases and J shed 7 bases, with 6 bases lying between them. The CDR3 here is CSASSSGYTF. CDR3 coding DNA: TGCAGTGCTAGTAGTAGTGGCTACACCTTC.

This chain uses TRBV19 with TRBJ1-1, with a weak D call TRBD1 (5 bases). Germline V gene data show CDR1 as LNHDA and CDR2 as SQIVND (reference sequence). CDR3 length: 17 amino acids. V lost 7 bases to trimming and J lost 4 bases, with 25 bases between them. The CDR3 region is CASNKISAGRLLTEAFF. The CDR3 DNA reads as TGTGCCAGTAACAAAATATCCGCAGGGAGGCTACTCACTGAAGCTTTCTTT.

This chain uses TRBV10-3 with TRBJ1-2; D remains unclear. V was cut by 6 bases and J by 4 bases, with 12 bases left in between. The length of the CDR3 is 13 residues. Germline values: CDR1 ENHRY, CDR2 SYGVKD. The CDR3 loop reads CAISPEGTYGYTF. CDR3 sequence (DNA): TGTGCCATCAGCCCAGAGGGAACCTATGGCTACACCTTC.

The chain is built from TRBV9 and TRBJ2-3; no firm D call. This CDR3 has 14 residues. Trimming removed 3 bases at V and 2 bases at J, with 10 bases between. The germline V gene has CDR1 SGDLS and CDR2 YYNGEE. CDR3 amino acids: CASSATGFTDTQYF. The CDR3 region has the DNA TGTGCCAGCAGCGCTACCGGGTTCACAGATACGCAGTATTTT.